The 8 T cell receptor beta chains given below trace back to one sample, sequenced in a study of graft-versus-host responses after intestinal transplantation. Profiled with immunoSEQ multiplex PCR; TCRdb holds only in-frame clones, not every one. The sample lists around 16,000 clones, over 75% seen once, with 6% in the top ten. Sequences were derived from PBMCs, sampled about 110 days after intestinal transplant. Receptors were obtained from a human patient who received an intestinal transplant, so some T cells may come from the graft donor.

The gene calls are TRBV4-1 and TRBJ2-7, with D maybe TRBD2 (5 bases). The V gene lost 1 base and the J gene lost 6 bases, with 16 bases spanning the gap. Looked up from germline, CDR1 is MGHRA and CDR2 is YSYEKL. This CDR3 comprises 15 residues. CDR3 amino acids: CASSQVEGGSSEQYF. CDR3 sequence (DNA): TGCGCCAGCAGCCAAGTTGAGGGCGGCAGTAGCGAGCAGTACTTC.

The CDR3 is CASSGRAYNEQFF. CDR3 nucleotide sequence: TGTGCCAGTAGTGGTCGAGCCTACAATGAGCAGTTCTTC. V is TRBV19 and J is TRBJ2-1, with D hard to call. CDR1 is LNHDA, CDR2 SQIVND, per germline (reference sequence). V dropped 5 bases and J dropped 2 bases, with 7 bases sitting between them. The CDR3 runs 13 residues.

The V and J genes are TRBV19 and TRBJ2-1; D unclear. V was cut by 1 base and J by 9 bases, with 10 bases left in between. This CDR3 spans 13 amino acids. Germline CDR1 LNHDA, CDR2 SQIVND (reference sequence). The CDR3 sequence: CASSIGRVGEQFF. Here the CDR3 DNA reads TGTGCCAGTAGTATAGGTCGGGTGGGTGAGCAGTTCTTC.

This clone appeared once. V is TRBV7-9 and J is TRBJ1-2; D is possibly TRBD1 (6 bases). Germline V lookup: CDR1 SEHNR, CDR2 FQNEAQ (reference sequence). The CDR3 covers 15 residues. V lost 5 bases and J lost 2, with 15 bases in between. Here the CDR3 reads CASSPYGGLNYGYTF. CDR3 coding DNA: TGTGCCAGCAGCCCCTACGGGGGGCTAAACTATGGCTACACCTTC.

A word on this clone: Other nucleotide sequences in the sample specify the same CDR3. The chain carries TRBV30 and TRBJ1-5, with D perhaps TRBD1 (6 bases). The CDR3 totals 17 residues. V was shortened by 3 bases and J by 0 bases, with 18 bases between the two germline ends. Germline V CDR1 and CDR2: GTSNPN, SVGIG (reference sequence). This chain's CDR3 is CAWRDKGTRYSNQPQHF. CDR3 nucleotide sequence: TGTGCCTGGAGGGACAAGGGGACACGCTATAGCAATCAGCCCCAGCATTTT.

The gene calls are TRBV28 and TRBJ2-7, with 14 bases lining up with TRBD2. From germline, CDR1 is MDHEN and CDR2 SYDVKM. Trimming at V came to 4 bases and at J to 5 bases, leaving 7 bases not matched to a gene. The CDR3 contains 16 residues. CDR3 loop: CASSSPGLAGGHEQYF. The CDR3 coding sequence is TGTGCCAGCAGTTCACCTGGACTAGCGGGAGGCCACGAGCAGTACTTC.

This chain uses TRBV19 with TRBJ2-1; 10 bases are shared with TRBD2. Trimming took 7 bases from V and 10 from J; bases not matched to a gene: 16. Germline V gene data show CDR1 as LNHDA and CDR2 as SQIVND (reference sequence). There are 16 residues in the CDR3. The DNA of the CDR3 is TGTGCCAGTAATTCCCAGGGACTAGCGCCCGGGGGGGAGCAGTTCTTC. This sequence encodes CASNSQGLAPGGEQFF.

This rearrangement joins TRBV6-6 to TRBJ2-7, with D perhaps matching TRBD1 (6 bases). From germline, CDR1 is MNHNY and CDR2 SVGAGI (reference sequence). V was cut by 7 bases and J by 4 bases, with 20 bases left in between. The CDR3 contains 15 residues. CDR3 residues: CASTPQVRGWYEQYF. CDR3 bases: TGTGCCAGCACTCCCCAAGTAAGGGGGTGGTACGAGCAGTACTTC.